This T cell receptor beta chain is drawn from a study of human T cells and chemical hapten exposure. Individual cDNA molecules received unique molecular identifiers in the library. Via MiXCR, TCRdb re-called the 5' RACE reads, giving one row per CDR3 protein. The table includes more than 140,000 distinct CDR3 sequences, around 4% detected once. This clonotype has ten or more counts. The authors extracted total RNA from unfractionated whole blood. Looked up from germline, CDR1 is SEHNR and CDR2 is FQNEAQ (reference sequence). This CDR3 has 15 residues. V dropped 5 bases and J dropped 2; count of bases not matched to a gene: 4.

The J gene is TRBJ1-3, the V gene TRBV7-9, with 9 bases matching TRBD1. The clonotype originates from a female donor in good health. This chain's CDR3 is CASSPRTGAGNTIYF. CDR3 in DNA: TGTGCCAGCAGCCCGCGGACAGGGGCTGGAAACACCATATATTTT.